Sequencing of this T cell receptor (beta chain) was carried out in a study of naive and memory T cell subsets. Ligated cDNA underwent four rounds of PCR with nested alpha and beta constant region primers and SP2. Blood and skin TCR RNA was reverse transcribed with alpha and beta constant primers. TCRdb re-derived calls from the UMI-ligation and nested PCR reads in MiXCR, one entry per CDR3 protein. The repertoire holds about 37,000 distinct CDR3 sequences, with roughly 9.6% as singletons. This clonotype has just a few counts. Regarding treatment: skin biopsy from PPD injection site in Mantoux-positive individual. The library had UMIs added by 3' ligation of an oligonucleotide to TCR cDNA. Reverse transcription used DNase-treated unsorted total RNA, aiming for roughly 1 to 1,100 ng. Germline assignment: CDR1 SGHNT and CDR2 YYREEE (reference sequence). The CDR3 has 13 residues. Trimming took off 4 bases at V and 1 base at J, with 9 bases between the two ends.

V is TRBV5-4 and J is TRBJ2-7; D possibly corresponds to TRBD1 (5 bases). The specimen comprised skin, sampled from a tuberculin skin test site. This TCR derives from an adult in good health. The CDR3 is CASSLDNSYEQYF. The CDR3, as DNA: TGTGCCAGCAGCCTGGACAATTCCTACGAGCAGTACTTC.